These 25 T cell receptor beta chains were all obtained from the same sample, sequenced in a study of cytomegalovirus exposure and HLA in healthy donors (dated by TCRdb to about 2017). The library was generated by the immunoSEQ multiplex PCR assay. A mixture of 60 forward primers for TCR Vbeta segments and 13 reverse primers for TCR Jbeta segments was used in the multiplex PCR. Held by TCRdb, this immuneACCESS table contains in-frame sequences only and omits some clones. Under half of the omission traces to an unresolved V gene where checked; the cause of the rest is unknown. For this sample the table gives roughly 98,000 clones, of which under 80% were detected only once. Approximately 2% of the sample is in the top ten clones. The sequenced material came from PBMCs. These receptor sequences come from a man aged 35 to 55 in good health and CMV-seronegative.

The gene calls are TRBV7-4 and TRBJ1-5; D remains unclear. Trimming pared 8 bases from V and 6 bases from J, leaving 8 bases between. Germline assignment: CDR1 SGHVT and CDR2 SQSDAQ. The CDR3 totals 11 residues. CDR3 nucleotides: TGTGCCAGCCCCTCGGGTCAGCCCCAGCATTTT. Amino acid sequence: CASPSGQPQHF.

This chain joins TRBV19 and TRBJ1-4; D is unresolved. The CDR3 is made up of 14 amino acids. Trimming cost V 1 base and J 6 bases, with 9 bases left between them. Looked up from germline, CDR1 is LNHDA and CDR2 is SQIVND (reference sequence). The CDR3 protein is CASSIVAFYEKLFF. The CDR3 DNA is TGTGCCAGTAGTATAGTGGCATTTTATGAAAAACTGTTTTTT.

In this sample, this clone turned up a few times. The rearrangement links TRBV9 to TRBJ2-5, with 9 positions matching TRBD1. This CDR3 comprises 16 residues. With 2 bases clipped from V and 0 bases from J, the junction kept 5 bases outside the gene matches. Germline V gives CDR1 SGDLS, CDR2 YYNGEE. CDR3 nucleotide sequence: TGTGCCAGCAGCGTGTGGGGACAGGGCAACCAAGAGACCCAGTACTTC. Residues: CASSVWGQGNQETQYF.

The table lists this clone with many counts. The chain couples TRBV28 to TRBJ2-4, with D possibly TRBD1 on 5 matching bases. V was shortened by 6 bases and J by 6 bases, with 9 bases between the two germline ends. CDR1 is MDHEN, CDR2 SYDVKM, per germline. The CDR3 consists of 12 residues. This CDR3 is CASSPDRNIQYF. CDR3 bases: TGTGCCAGCAGCCCCGACAGAAACATTCAGTACTTC. The whole variable domain, filled in from reference TRBV28 and TRBJ2-4, reads DVKVTQSSRYLVKRTGEKVFLECVQDMDHENMFWYRQDPGLGLRLIYFSYDVKMKEKGDIPEGYSVSREKKERFSLILESASTNQTSMYLCASSPDRNIQYFGAGTRLSVL.

This clone appeared once. The chain recombines TRBV29-1 with TRBJ2-2; tentatively, D is TRBD2 (5 bases). V gave up 6 bases and J gave up 5 bases, with 13 bases separating them. CDR1 is SQVTM, CDR2 ANQGSEA, per germline. The CDR3 totals 13 residues. The CDR3 bases are TGCAGCGTAGCCAGAGGAGGAACCGGGGAGCTGTTTTTT. It encodes CSVARGGTGELFF.

V is TRBV11-3 and J is TRBJ2-7, with a tentative D call TRBD1 (5 bases). The V end lost 2 bases, the J end lost 2 bases, and 13 bases lay between the germline ends. Germline V gives CDR1 SGHNT, CDR2 YENEEA. The CDR3 is 15 residues long. The CDR3 loop is CASSLRAGQTYEQYF. The CDR3 DNA sequence: TGTGCCAGCAGCTTAAGGGCAGGGCAAACCTACGAGCAGTACTTC.

The chain employs TRBV11-3 and TRBJ2-1; TRBD1 might be the D (6 bases). V was pared by 0 bases and J by 8 bases, with 11 bases between. This CDR3 spans 14 amino acids. Germline V gene lookup returns CDR1 SGHNT and CDR2 YENEEA. The CDR3 region has the DNA TGTGCCAGCAGCTTAGATGGGACACTAGATGAGCAGTTCTTC. Protein sequence: CASSLDGTLDEQFF.

The genes are TRBV18 and TRBJ2-7; perhaps TRBD1 as D (5 bases). The CDR3 loop spans 17 amino acids. The germline V gene encodes CDR1 KGHSH and CDR2 LQKENI. V lost 2 bases and J 4 bases, leaving 21 bases between the germline ends. The DNA of the CDR3 is TGTGCCAGCTCACCAGGGGCGGTAGTGGTTAGGCGGTACGAGCAGTACTTC. It yields the protein CASSPGAVVVRRYEQYF.

Note on this clone: Other DNA sequences in this sample translate to the same CDR3. V usage is TRBV4-1 and J usage is TRBJ2-4, with 9 bases fitting TRBD2. The CDR3 has 18 residues. Germline V gene sequence: CDR1 MGHRA, CDR2 YSYEKL. The junction had 17 bases not matched to a gene; V was cut back by 4 bases and J by 7 bases. This CDR3 is CASSPQASGNALGNIQYF. Written as DNA, the CDR3 is TGCGCCAGCAGCCCCCAGGCTAGCGGGAATGCGTTGGGGAACATTCAGTACTTC.

This clone was counted once. The V and J genes are TRBV6-5 and TRBJ2-7, with TRBD1 identical over 9 bases. CDR1 and CDR2 from the germline V gene are MNHEY and SVGAGI. The CDR3 sequence is 15 residues long. The V segment lost 8 bases and the J segment 3 bases; nucleotides outside the gene matches: 11. CDR3 in amino acids: CASYGLGQGRYEQYF. The CDR3 DNA follows: TGTGCCAGCTATGGGCTGGGACAGGGTCGCTACGAGCAGTACTTC.

This clone appeared a few times. The sample has other DNA sequences that encode this CDR3 too. This CDR3 is CASSHQIRDRMGIRANTGELFF. The CDR3 DNA sequence: TGTGCCAGCAGCCATCAAATCCGGGACAGGATGGGGATTAGGGCGAACACCGGGGAGCTGTTTTTT. The rearrangement joins TRBV4-2 to TRBJ2-2; TRBD1 aligns across 8 bases. The J segment lost 0 bases and the V segment lost 3 bases, leaving 21 bases of the junction unmatched. The CDR3 extends over 22 amino acids. Germline CDR1 reads LGHNA; CDR2 reads YNFKEQ.

The V call is TRBV2, the J call TRBJ1-2, with unresolved D. The V gene's germline CDR1 is SNHLY and CDR2 FYNNEI. The CDR3 has 12 amino acids. V was clipped by 4 bases and J by 7 bases, with 10 bases between them. The DNA for the CDR3 is TGTGCCAGCAGTGCCTTCCTTTTTGGCTACACCTTC. It yields the protein CASSAFLFGYTF.

The chain employs TRBV5-1 and TRBJ2-2, with D possibly matching TRBD1 (6 bases). Trimming stripped 2 bases from V and 5 bases from J, with 13 bases between. Germline V CDR1 and CDR2: SGHRS, YFSETQ. This CDR3 is 15 amino acids long. The CDR3 DNA is TGCGCCAGCAGCTTCCGGGACACCCGAACCGGGGAGCTGTTTTTT. Residues: CASSFRDTRTGELFF.

This clone was observed a single time. The chain recombines TRBV5-1 with TRBJ1-2, with D possibly being TRBD1 (6 bases). CDR1 SGHRS and CDR2 YFSETQ come from the germline V gene. The V end was cut by 2 bases, the J end by 3 bases, with 14 bases between. This CDR3 spans 15 amino acids. CDR3 in DNA: TGCGCCAGCAGCTTCCACAGGGAGCTAGACTATGGCTACACCTTC. Translated: CASSFHRELDYGYTF.

This clone was observed a single time. The chain combines TRBV28 with TRBJ2-7, with TRBD2 matching over 11 bases. The junction had 5 bases not matched to a gene; V was cut back by 6 bases and J by 4 bases. Germline CDR1 MDHEN, CDR2 SYDVKM. This CDR3 comprises 14 residues. This CDR3 reads CASSPGLAAYEQYF. CDR3 nucleotide sequence: TGTGCCAGCAGCCCGGGACTAGCGGCTTACGAGCAGTACTTC.

The chain recombines TRBV28 with TRBJ2-7, with TRBD2 as a possible D gene (6 bases). CDR3 length: 14 amino acids. Deletions cut 3 bases from V and 2 bases from J, with 11 bases between. CDR1 is MDHEN and CDR2 is SYDVKM in the germline V gene. The CDR3 sequence: CASSFPGGAYEQYF. The CDR3 DNA reads as TGTGCCAGCAGTTTCCCCGGAGGGGCCTACGAGCAGTACTTC.

This clone was seen only a few times. The chain employs TRBV7-2 and TRBJ2-7; TRBD2 matches 8 bases. The V segment lost 5 bases and the J segment 0 bases; nucleotides outside the gene matches: 6. The CDR3 loop spans 15 amino acids. Germline V gene data show CDR1 as SGHTA and CDR2 as FQGNSA. This CDR3 is CASSLLAGASYEQYF. DNA of the CDR3: TGTGCCAGCAGCCTTCTAGCGGGTGCCTCCTACGAGCAGTACTTC.

The chain recombines TRBV29-1 with TRBJ2-7; D call uncertain. CDR3 length equals 13 residues. Germline V gene lookup returns CDR1 SQVTM and CDR2 ANQGSEA. In nucleotides, the CDR3 is TGCACCGCTTCGGGTTATGACTCCTACGAGCAGTACTTC. Translating gives CTASGYDSYEQYF.

The rearrangement joins TRBV4-1 to TRBJ1-5; D unresolved. The CDR3 is 17 amino acids. With 2 bases removed from V and 4 bases from J, the gap between germline ends came to 18 bases. In germline, CDR1 is MGHRA, CDR2 YSYEKL. The CDR3 reads CASSQFSLPRPNQPQHF. In DNA form, the CDR3 reads TGCGCCAGCAGCCAATTCTCACTTCCTAGGCCGAATCAGCCCCAGCATTTT.

The V and J genes are TRBV30 and TRBJ2-6, with 7 bases lining up with TRBD2. The trim removed 1 base at V and 1 base at J, leaving 4 bases unmatched. Germline assignment: CDR1 GTSNPN and CDR2 SVGIG (reference sequence). The CDR3 has 16 residues. The CDR3 bases are TGTGCCTGGAGTGGGGAGGGGACTTCTGGGGCCAACGTCCTGACTTTC. As protein: CAWSGEGTSGANVLTF.

As to this clone: Germline is not matched at one junction end, which may reflect a read error. The chain uses TRBV7-9 and TRBJ1-1, with TRBD1 matching 9 bases. CDR3 length equals 15 residues. In germline, CDR1 is SEHNR, CDR2 FQNEAQ (reference sequence). CDR3 protein: CSSSLGDRDDTEAFF. Written as DNA, the CDR3 is TGTTCCAGCAGCTTAGGGGACAGGGATGACACTGAAGCTTTCTTT.

This sequence joins TRBV5-1 and TRBJ1-3; maybe TRBD1 (5 bases). CDR3 length: 15 residues. Trimming removed 4 bases at V and 3 bases at J, with 14 bases between. Germline V CDR1 and CDR2: SGHRS, YFSETQ. CDR3 in DNA: TGCGCCAGCAGCCTCCAGGGTGGGCATGGAAACACCATATATTTT. Amino acid sequence: CASSLQGGHGNTIYF.

This chain connects TRBV7-2 to TRBJ2-7; TRBD2 matches at 13 bases. CDR1 is SGHTA, CDR2 FQGNSA, per germline. The CDR3 runs to 20 residues. After removal of 0 bases from V and 11 bases from J, the junction contained 22 bases not matched to a gene. The CDR3 region has the DNA TGTGCCAGCAGCTTAGCAGGACTAGCGGGAGTTCTGGGGTTTGGGGGCCGTAAGTACTTC. Its translation: CASSLAGLAGVLGFGGRKYF.

The J gene is TRBJ1-3, the V gene TRBV27; TRBD1 might be the D (5 bases). V was cut by 6 bases and J by 9 bases, with 15 bases left in between. This CDR3 spans 13 amino acids. Germline V gene sequence: CDR1 MNHEY, CDR2 SMNVEV (reference sequence). In nucleotides, the CDR3 is TGTGCCAGCAGGACGACAGCCGGGAGCACCATATATTTT. Translation: CASRTTAGSTIYF.

This chain uses TRBV28 with TRBJ2-3; D perhaps matches TRBD1 (5 bases). The CDR3 sequence is 16 residues long. The V and J ends lost 6 bases and 4 bases respectively, with 20 bases between them. Germline CDR1 reads MDHEN; CDR2 reads SYDVKM. The CDR3 bases are TGTGCCAGCAGCTCCTTACAGGCTTGGCTGGCAGATACGCAGTATTTT. Amino acid sequence: CASSSLQAWLADTQYF.